These T cell receptor beta chains were read from a single sample in a study of blood T cell repertoires in COVID-19. Measured with immunoSEQ multiplex PCR; TCRdb has only the in-frame clones, and not every one. The table has 65,000 to 70,000 clones, 87% seen once; the top ten hold roughly 5.6%. The sequencing input was peripheral blood. These receptors originate from a man aged 45-65 years with active COVID-19. The conserved cysteine and the conserved F or W are not part of the CDR3 here. The D gene is left open where the match is weak.

v_gene | d_gene | CDR3aa
TRBV9 | . | ASTLDRNYGYT
TRBV4-3 | TRBD1 | ASSQVGTAKGYGYT
TRBV7-9 | TRBD1 | ASSLKGAITEAF
TRBV24-1 | TRBD1 | ATSDPRQGWEKLF
TRBV7-2 | . | ASSLKGGHTEAF
TRBV10-3 | . | AISGPSGGELF
TRBV4-2 | . | ASSQEEGHSYEQY
TRBV7-2 | . | ASTRREHGYNEQF
TRBV19 | TRBD2 | ASSISPMTSGSYEQY
TRBV5-4 | . | ASSANSGNSGETQY
TRBV25-1 | TRBD2 | ASSQRGARTDTQY
TRBV6-5 | . | ASGNRAVSTEAF
TRBV28 | . | ALKGSGRRETQY
TRBV7-9 | . | ASSLLSGQRHETQY
TRBV7-2 | TRBD2 | ASSPTGTSGSRGGEQY
TRBV11-3 | . | ASSHDGLRAEAF
TRBV28 | TRBD1 | ASSDRGLSSYNEQF
TRBV30 | TRBD1 | AFGTVSGANVLT
TRBV5-1 | . | ASRGSLNTEAF
TRBV11-2 | . | ASTPRRGGLAPAKTQY
TRBV5-4 | TRBD1 | ASSASGQQETQY
TRBV10-2 | TRBD1 | ASSYDRADYGYT
TRBV5-6 | . | ASSPLTGQRNTEAF
TRBV11-2 | TRBD2 | ASSPMTSGSSYEQY
TRBV6-5 | TRBD2 | ASSYEASGRAQQF
TRBV2 | . | ASSVAETDTQY
TRBV19 | . | ASRDTWGGNQPQH